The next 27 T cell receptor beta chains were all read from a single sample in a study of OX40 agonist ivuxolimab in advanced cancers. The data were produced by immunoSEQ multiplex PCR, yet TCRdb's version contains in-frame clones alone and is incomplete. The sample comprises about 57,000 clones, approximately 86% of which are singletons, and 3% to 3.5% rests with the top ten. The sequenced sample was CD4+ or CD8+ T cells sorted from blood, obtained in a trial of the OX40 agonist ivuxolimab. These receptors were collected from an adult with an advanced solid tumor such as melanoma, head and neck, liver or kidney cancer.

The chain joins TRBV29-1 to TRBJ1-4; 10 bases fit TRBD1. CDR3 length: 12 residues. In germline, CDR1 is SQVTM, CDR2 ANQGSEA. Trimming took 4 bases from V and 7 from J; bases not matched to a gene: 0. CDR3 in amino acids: CSVGDRGEKLFF. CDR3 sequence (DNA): TGCAGCGTTGGGGACAGGGGTGAAAAACTGTTTTTT.

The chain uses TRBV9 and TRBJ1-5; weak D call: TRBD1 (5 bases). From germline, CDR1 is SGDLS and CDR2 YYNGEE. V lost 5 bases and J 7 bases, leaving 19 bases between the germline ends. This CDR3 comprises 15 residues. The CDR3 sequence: CASSRFWGSEQPQHF. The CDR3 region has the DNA TGTGCCAGCAGTCGCTTCTGGGGGTCGGAGCAGCCCCAGCATTTT.

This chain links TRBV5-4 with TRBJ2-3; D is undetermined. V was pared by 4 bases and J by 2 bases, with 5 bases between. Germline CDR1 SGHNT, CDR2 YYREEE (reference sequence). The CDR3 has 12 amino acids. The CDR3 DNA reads TGTGCCAGCAGCCCCCACACAGATACGCAGTATTTT. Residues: CASSPHTDTQYF.

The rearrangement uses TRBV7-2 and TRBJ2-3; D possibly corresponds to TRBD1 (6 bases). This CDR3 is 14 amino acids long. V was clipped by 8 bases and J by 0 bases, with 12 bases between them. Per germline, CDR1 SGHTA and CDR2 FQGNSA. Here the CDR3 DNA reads TGTGCCAGCCGGACAGAATTCAGCACAGATACGCAGTATTTT. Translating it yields CASRTEFSTDTQYF. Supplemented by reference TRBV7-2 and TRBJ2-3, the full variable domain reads GAGVSQSPSNKVTEKGKDVELRCDPISGHTALYWYRQSLGQGLEFLIYFQGNSAPDKSGLPSDRFSAERTGGSVSTLTIQRTQQEDSAVYLCASRTEFSTDTQYFGPGTRLTVL.

CDR3 nucleotides: TGTGCCAGCAGCCGGAACTATGGCTACACCTTC. Translation: CASSRNYGYTF. This rearrangement joins TRBV28 to TRBJ1-2; D gene uncertain. The V and J ends lost 6 bases and 2 bases respectively, with 4 bases between them. The CDR3 totals 11 residues. The V gene's germline CDR1 is MDHEN and CDR2 SYDVKM.

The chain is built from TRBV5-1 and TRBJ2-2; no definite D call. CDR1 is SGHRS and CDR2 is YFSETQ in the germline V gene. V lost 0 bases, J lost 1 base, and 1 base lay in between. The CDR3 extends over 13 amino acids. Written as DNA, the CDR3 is TGCGCCAGCAGCTTGGTGAACACCGGGGAGCTGTTTTTT. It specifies CASSLVNTGELFF.

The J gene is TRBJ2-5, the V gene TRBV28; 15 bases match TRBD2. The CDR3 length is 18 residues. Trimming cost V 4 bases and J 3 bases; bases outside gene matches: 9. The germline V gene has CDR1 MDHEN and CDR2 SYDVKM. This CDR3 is CASSSWTSGRAGEETQYF. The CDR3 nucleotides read TGTGCCAGCAGTTCCTGGACTAGCGGGAGGGCCGGGGAAGAGACCCAGTACTTC.

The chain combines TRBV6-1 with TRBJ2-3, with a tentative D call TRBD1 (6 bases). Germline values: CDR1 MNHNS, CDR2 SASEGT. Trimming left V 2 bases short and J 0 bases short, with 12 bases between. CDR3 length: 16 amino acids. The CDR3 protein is CASSELPTGSTDTQYF. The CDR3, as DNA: TGTGCCAGCAGTGAATTACCGACAGGTAGCACAGATACGCAGTATTTT.

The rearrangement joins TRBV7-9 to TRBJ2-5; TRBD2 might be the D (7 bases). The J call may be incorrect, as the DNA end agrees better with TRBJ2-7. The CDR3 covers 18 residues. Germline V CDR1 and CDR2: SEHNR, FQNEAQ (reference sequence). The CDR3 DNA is TGTGCCAGCAGCTTCCCCAGGGGTGCTAGCGGTTCCTCCTACGAGCAGTACTTC. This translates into CASSFPRGASGSSYEQYF.

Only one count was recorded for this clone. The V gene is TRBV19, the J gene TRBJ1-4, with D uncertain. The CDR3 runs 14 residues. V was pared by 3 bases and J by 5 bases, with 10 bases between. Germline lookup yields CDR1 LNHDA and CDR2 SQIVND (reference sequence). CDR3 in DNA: TGTGCCAGTAGTATGTGGGCAGCAAATGAAAAACTGTTTTTT. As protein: CASSMWAANEKLFF.

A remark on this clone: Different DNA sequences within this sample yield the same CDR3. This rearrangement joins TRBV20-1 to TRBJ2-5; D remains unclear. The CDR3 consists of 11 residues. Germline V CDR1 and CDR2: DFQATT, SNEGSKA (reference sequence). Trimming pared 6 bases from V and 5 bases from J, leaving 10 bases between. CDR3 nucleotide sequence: TGCAGTGCCCCCCTTGGGGAGACCCAGTACTTC. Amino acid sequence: CSAPLGETQYF.

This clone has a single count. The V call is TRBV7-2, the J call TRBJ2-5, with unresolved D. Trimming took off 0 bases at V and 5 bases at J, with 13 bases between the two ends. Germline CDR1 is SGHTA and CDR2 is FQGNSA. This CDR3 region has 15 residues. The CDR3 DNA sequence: TGTGCCAGCAGCTTAGCGTGGGCCGTGGCCGAGACCCAGTACTTC. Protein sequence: CASSLAWAVAETQYF.

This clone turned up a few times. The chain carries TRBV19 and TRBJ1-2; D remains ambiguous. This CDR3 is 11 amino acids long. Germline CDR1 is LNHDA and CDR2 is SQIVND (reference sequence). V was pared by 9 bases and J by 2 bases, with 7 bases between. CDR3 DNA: TGTGCCAGCCAGTTCAACTATGGCTACACCTTC. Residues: CASQFNYGYTF.

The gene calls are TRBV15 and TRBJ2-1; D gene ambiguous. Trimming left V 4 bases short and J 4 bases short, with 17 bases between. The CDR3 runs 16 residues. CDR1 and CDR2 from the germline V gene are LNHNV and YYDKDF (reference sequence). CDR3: CATSIRTELPYNEQFF. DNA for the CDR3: TGTGCCACCAGCATTCGGACGGAACTTCCTTACAATGAGCAGTTCTTC.

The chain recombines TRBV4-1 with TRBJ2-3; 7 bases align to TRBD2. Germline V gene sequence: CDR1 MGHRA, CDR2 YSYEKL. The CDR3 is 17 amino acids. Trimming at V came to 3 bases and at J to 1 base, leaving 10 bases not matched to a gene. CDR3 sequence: CASSQDPSGIGTDTQYF. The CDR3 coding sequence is TGCGCCAGCAGCCAGGACCCTAGCGGTATAGGCACAGATACGCAGTATTTT.

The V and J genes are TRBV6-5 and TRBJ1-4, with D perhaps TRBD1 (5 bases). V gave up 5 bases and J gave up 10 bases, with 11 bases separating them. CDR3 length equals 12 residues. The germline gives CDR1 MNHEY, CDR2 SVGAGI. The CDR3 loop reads CASSEYGGKLFF. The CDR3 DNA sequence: TGTGCCAGCAGTGAATACGGGGGAAAACTGTTTTTT.

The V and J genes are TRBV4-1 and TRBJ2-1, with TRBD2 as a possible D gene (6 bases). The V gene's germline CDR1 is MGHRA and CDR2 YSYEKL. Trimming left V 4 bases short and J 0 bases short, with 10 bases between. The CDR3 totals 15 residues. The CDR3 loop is CASSLSGSSYNEQFF. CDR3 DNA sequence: TGCGCCAGCAGCCTTAGCGGAAGCTCCTACAATGAGCAGTTCTTC.

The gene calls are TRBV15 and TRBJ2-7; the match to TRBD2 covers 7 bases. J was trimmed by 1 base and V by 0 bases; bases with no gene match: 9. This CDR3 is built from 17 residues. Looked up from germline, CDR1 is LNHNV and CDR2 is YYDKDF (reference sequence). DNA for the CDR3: TGTGCCACCAGCAGAGAGGGGGGGAGCATGACGTCCTACGAGCAGTACTTC. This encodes CATSREGGSMTSYEQYF.

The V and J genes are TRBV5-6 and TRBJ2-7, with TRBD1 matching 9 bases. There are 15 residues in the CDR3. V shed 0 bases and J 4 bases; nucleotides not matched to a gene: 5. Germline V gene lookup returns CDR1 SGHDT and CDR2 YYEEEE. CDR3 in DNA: TGTGCCAGCAGCTTGGTCCGGACAGGGGCGTACGAGCAGTACTTC. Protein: CASSLVRTGAYEQYF.

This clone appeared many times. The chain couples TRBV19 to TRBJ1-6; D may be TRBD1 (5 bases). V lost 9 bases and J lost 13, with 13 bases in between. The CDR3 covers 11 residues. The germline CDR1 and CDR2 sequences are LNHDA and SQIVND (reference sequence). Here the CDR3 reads CASSRWGPLHF. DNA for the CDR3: TGTGCCAGCTCCCGGTGGGGGCCCCTCCACTTT.

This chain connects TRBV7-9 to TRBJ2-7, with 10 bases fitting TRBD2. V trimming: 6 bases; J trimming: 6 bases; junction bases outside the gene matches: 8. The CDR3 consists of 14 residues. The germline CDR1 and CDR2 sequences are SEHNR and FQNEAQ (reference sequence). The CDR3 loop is CASSRSSGSGEQYF. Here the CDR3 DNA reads TGTGCCAGCAGTCGTTCTAGCGGGAGCGGCGAGCAGTACTTC.

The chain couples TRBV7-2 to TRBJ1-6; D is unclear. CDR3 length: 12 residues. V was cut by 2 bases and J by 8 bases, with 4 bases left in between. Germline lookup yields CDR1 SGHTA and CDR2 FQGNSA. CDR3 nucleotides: TGTGCCAGCAGCTTATACGATTCACCCCTCCACTTT. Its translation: CASSLYDSPLHF.

CDR3 nucleotides: TGTGCCAGCAGCTTAGGGACGAACACTGAAGCTTTCTTT. Translation gives CASSLGTNTEAFF. The genes are TRBV7-2 and TRBJ1-1; D remains ambiguous. The CDR3 totals 13 residues. Germline lookup yields CDR1 SGHTA and CDR2 FQGNSA. V was pared by 1 base and J by 1 base, with 4 bases between.

CDR3 sequence reads: CASSSSDRIYDTIYF. CDR3 bases: TGTGCCAGCAGCTCGTCGGACAGGATATACGACACCATATATTTT. J is TRBJ1-3 and V is TRBV7-6; 7 bases are a match to TRBD1. V lost 4 bases and J lost 8; bases outside the gene matches: 11. This CDR3 has 15 amino acids. Germline V CDR1 and CDR2: SGHVS, FNYEAQ. The complete variable domain, with remaining parts taken from reference TRBV7-6 and TRBJ1-3, reads GAGVSQSPRYKVTKRGQDVALRCDPISGHVSLYWYRQALGQGPEFLTYFNYEAQQDKSGLPNDRFSAERPEGSISTLTIQRTEQRDSAMYRCASSSSDRIYDTIYFGEGSWLTVV.

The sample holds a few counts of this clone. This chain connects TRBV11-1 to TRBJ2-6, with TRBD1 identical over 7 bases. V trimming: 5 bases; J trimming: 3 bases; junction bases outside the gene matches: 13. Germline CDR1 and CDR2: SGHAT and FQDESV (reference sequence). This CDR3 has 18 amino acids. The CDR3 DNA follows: TGTGCCAGCAGCCCAGGGGGTAAACTCCGGGTTGGGGCCAACGTCCTGACTTTC. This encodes CASSPGGKLRVGANVLTF.

The CDR3 spells CASSIRVESDTQYF. Written as DNA, the CDR3 is TGTGCCAGTAGTATTCGGGTCGAGTCAGATACGCAGTATTTT. The chain carries TRBV19 and TRBJ2-3; D gene ambiguous. Trimming removed 3 bases at V and 4 bases at J, with 11 bases between. The CDR3 contains 14 residues. CDR1 and CDR2 from the germline V gene are LNHDA and SQIVND (reference sequence).

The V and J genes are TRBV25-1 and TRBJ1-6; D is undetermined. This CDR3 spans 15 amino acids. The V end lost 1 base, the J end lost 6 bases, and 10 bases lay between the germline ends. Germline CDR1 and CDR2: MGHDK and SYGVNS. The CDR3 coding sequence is TGTGCCAGCAGTGAATTGGCTCGGATTAATTCACCCCTCCACTTT. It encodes CASSELARINSPLHF.